This TCR beta chain comes out of a study of shared clonotypes between healthy human individuals. A note on this clone: The antigen remains undetermined.

CD45RO-negative, CCR7-selected cells formed the naive CD8 fraction, which excluded terminally differentiated effector memory CD45RA+ cells. The CDR3 runs 15 residues. CDR1 WNHNN and CDR2 SYGVQD come from the germline V gene (reference sequence). The V and J ends lost 0 bases and 6 bases respectively, with 13 bases between them. At a deep level, the assay was run. It was across several immunoSEQ plates that each subset's genomic DNA was evenly split. Profiled with immunoSEQ multiplex PCR; TCRdb holds only in-frame clones, not every one. The table has 630,000 or so clones, 98% seen once. General observations from the study: Sequencing depth was expected to influence donor clonotype sharing.

The rearrangement links TRBV10-1 to TRBJ2-3, with a weak D call TRBD2 (6 bases). Sequenced: naive CD8+ T cells sorted from blood. This clonotype originated in a man aged 25 to 45 in good health. The CDR3 DNA follows: TGCGCCAGCAGTGAGTCTCGCAGCGGGCGGGATACGCAGTATTTT. Its translation is CASSESRSGRDTQYF.